This entry concerns a single T cell receptor (beta chain). Its antigen remains unknown. The data were obtained in a study of shared clonotypes between healthy human individuals. Negatively enriched CD4+ T cells were divided by CD45RA into naive and memory. General study findings and limits: The study drew on few donors, limiting represented genetic and exposure-history diversity. Naive subsets generally had larger estimated richness than memory subsets.

Sorted-subset replicate PCR reactions contained 150 to 200 ng DNA, corresponding to some 29,000 T cell genomes. Data came from immunoSEQ multiplex PCR; TCRdb stores just in-frame clones and leaves some out. The table lists around 1,000,000 clones, 77% of them singletons. The material sequenced was memory CD4+ T cells from PBMCs. Subset specified: CD45RA-negative fraction. The clonotype was recovered from a man aged 18 to 29 in good health. Some clones in this sample may be carry-over from other donors' samples.

The CDR3 region is CASSHSRGGEKLFF. The CDR3 bases are TGTGCCAGCAGCCATTCCAGGGGCGGGGAAAAACTGTTTTTT. The rearrangement uses TRBV7-9 and TRBJ1-4, with D perhaps TRBD1 (6 bases). This CDR3 has 14 amino acids. Germline CDR1 is SEHNR and CDR2 is FQNEAQ (reference sequence). Deletions cut 5 bases from V and 8 bases from J, with 15 bases between.